This T cell receptor (beta chain) was recovered during a study of cytomegalovirus exposure and HLA in healthy donors. Study background: HLA-typed donors were the source of 82 million or so unique TCRs, which an early data release held.

Study conclusions and caveats: Later findings reportedly placed an Asian-associated ancestry cluster below the approximately 700-donor mean for N-insertions. Presence/absence analyses assumed roughly uniform sequencing depth across donors, which may not hold.

The primer mix had 60 Vbeta and 13 Jbeta primers. Some clones are missing from TCRdb's copy, which holds only in-frame ones; the method was immunoSEQ multiplex PCR. This sample has about 70,000 clones; about 67% occur once, and the top ten carry more than 9.5%. The table lists this clone with a few counts. Its antigen is not identified. The TCR sequence derives from a human donor in good health. Sample: PBMCs.

The CDR3 protein is CASSLAGGGIHSYEQYF. Written as DNA, the CDR3 is TGCGCCAGCAGCTTGGCCGGAGGAGGGATTCACTCCTACGAGCAGTACTTC. The chain recombines TRBV5-1 with TRBJ2-7, with D possibly TRBD2 on 6 matching bases. V was trimmed by 0 bases and J by 0 bases, leaving 16 bases between them. Germline lookup yields CDR1 SGHRS and CDR2 YFSETQ. The CDR3 consists of 17 residues.